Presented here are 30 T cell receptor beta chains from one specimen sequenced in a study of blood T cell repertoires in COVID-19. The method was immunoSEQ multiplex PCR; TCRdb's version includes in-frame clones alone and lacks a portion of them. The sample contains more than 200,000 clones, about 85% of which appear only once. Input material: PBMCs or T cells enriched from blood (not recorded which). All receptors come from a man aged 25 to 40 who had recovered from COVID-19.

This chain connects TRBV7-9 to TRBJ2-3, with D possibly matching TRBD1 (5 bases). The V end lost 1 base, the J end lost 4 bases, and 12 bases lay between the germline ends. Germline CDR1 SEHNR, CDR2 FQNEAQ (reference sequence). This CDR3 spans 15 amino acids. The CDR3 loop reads CASSLVQGVADTQYF. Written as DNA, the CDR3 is TGTGCCAGCAGCTTAGTCCAGGGTGTCGCAGATACGCAGTATTTT.

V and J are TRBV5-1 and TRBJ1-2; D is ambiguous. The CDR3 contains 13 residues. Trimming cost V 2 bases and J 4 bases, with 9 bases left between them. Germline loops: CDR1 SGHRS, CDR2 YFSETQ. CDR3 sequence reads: CASSFTGTYGYTF. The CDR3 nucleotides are TGCGCCAGCAGCTTCACGGGAACCTATGGCTACACCTTC. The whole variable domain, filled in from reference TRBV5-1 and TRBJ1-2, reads KAGVTQTPRYLIKTRGQQVTLSCSPISGHRSVSWYQQTPGQGLQFLFEYFSETQRNKGNFPGRFSGRQFSNSRSEMNVSTLELGDSALYLCASSFTGTYGYTFGSGTRLTVV.

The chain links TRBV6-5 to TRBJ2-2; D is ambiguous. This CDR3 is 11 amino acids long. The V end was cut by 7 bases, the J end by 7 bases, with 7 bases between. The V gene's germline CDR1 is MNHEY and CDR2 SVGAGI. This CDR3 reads CASMRGGELFF. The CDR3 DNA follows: TGTGCCAGCATGCGTGGCGGGGAGCTGTTTTTT.

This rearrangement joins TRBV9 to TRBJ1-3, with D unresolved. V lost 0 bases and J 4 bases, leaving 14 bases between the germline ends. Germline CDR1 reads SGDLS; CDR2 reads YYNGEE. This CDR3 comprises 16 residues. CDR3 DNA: TGTGCCAGCAGCGTAGAGGAGTTTCTCACCGGAAACACCATATATTTT. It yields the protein CASSVEEFLTGNTIYF. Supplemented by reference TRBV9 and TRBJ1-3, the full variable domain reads DSGVTQTPKHLITATGQRVTLRCSPRSGDLSVYWYQQSLDQGLQFLIQYYNGEERAKGNILERFSAQQFPDLHSELNLSSLELGDSALYFCASSVEEFLTGNTIYFGEGSWLTVV.

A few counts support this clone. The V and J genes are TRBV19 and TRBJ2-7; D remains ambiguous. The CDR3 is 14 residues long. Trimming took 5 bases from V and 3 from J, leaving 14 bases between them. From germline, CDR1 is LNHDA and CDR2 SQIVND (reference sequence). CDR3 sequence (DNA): TGTGCCAGTAGTTGGTCGTTGCAGGACTACGAGCAGTACTTC. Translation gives CASSWSLQDYEQYF.

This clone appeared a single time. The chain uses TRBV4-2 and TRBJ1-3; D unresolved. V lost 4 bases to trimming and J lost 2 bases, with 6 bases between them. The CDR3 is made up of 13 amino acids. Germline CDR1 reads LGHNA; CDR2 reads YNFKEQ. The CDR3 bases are TGTGCCAGCAGCCGCGGGGCTGGAAACACCATATATTTT. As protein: CASSRGAGNTIYF.

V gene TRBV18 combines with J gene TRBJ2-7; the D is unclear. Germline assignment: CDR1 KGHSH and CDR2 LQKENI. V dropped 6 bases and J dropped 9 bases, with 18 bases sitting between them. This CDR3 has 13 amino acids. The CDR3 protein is CASSDPRHQRQYF. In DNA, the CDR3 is TGTGCCAGCTCCGACCCACGTCATCAGCGGCAGTACTTC.

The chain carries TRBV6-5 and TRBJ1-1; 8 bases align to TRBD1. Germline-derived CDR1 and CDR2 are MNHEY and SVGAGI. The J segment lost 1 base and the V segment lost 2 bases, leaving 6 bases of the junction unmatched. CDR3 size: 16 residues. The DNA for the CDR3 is TGTGCCAGCAGTTACGTATCGACAGGGGAGAACACTGAAGCTTTCTTT. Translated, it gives CASSYVSTGENTEAFF.

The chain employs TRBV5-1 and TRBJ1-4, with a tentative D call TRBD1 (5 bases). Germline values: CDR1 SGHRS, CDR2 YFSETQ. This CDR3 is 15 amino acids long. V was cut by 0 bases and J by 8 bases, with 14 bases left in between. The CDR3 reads CASSLEGRVSEKLFF. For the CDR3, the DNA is TGCGCCAGCAGCTTGGAAGGCAGGGTGTCCGAAAAACTGTTTTTT.

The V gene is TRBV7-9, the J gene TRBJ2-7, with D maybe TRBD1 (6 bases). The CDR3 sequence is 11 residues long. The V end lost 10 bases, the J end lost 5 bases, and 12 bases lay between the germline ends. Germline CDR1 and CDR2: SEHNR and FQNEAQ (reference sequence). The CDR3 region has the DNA TGTGCCACACAGGGTACTAACGAGCAGTACTTC. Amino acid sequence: CATQGTNEQYF.

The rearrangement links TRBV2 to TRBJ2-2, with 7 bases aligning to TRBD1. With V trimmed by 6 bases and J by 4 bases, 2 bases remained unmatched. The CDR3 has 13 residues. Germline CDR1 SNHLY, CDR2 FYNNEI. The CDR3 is CASRQGSTGELFF. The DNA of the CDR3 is TGTGCCAGCAGACAGGGGAGCACCGGGGAGCTGTTTTTT.

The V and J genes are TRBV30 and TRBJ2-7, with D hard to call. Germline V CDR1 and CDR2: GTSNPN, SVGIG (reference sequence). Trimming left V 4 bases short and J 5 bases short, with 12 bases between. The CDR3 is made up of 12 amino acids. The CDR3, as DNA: TGTGCCTGGACCCGCACCCCTAACGAGCAGTACTTC. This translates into CAWTRTPNEQYF.

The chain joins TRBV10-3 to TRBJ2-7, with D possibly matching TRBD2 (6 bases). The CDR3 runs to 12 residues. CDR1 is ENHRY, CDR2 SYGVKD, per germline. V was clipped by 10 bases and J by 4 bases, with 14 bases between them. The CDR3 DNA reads TGTGCCACCCGGGGGTCTTATTACGAGCAGTACTTC. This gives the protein CATRGSYYEQYF.

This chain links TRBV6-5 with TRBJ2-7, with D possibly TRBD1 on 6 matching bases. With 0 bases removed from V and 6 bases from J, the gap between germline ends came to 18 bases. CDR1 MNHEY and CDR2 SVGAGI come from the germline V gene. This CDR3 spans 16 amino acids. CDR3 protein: CASSYSRDIFVGEQYF. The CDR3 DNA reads TGTGCCAGCAGTTACTCCCGGGACATATTCGTAGGCGAGCAGTACTTC.

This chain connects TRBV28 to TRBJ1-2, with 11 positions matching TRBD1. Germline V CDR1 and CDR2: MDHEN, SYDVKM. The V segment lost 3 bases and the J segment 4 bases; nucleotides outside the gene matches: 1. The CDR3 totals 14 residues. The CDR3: CASSFGTGGYGYTF. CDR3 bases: TGTGCCAGCAGTTTTGGGACAGGGGGCTATGGCTACACCTTC.

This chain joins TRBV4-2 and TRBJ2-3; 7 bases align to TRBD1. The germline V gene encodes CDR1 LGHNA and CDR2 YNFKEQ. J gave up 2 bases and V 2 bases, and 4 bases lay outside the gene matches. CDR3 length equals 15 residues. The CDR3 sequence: CASSQSDRSTDTQYF. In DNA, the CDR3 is TGTGCCAGCAGCCAATCGGACAGGTCCACAGATACGCAGTATTTT.

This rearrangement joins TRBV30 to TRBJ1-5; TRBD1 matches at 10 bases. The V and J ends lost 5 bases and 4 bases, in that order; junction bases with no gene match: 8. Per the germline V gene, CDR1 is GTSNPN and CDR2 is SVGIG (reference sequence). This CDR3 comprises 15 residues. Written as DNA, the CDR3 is TGTGCCTGGGGGACAGGGGACCCCAGGAATCAGCCCCAGCATTTT. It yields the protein CAWGTGDPRNQPQHF.

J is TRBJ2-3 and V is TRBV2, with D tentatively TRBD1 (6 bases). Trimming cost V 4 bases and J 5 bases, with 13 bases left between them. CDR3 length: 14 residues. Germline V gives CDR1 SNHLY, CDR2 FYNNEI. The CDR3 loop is CASSVQGHGDTQYF. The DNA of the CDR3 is TGTGCCAGCAGTGTCCAGGGGCATGGAGATACGCAGTATTTT. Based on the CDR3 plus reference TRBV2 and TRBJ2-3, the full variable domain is EPEVTQTPSHQVTQMGQEVILRCVPISNHLYFYWYRQILGQKVEFLVSFYNNEISEKSEIFDDQFSVERPDGSNFTLKIRSTKLEDSAMYFCASSVQGHGDTQYFGPGTRLTVL.

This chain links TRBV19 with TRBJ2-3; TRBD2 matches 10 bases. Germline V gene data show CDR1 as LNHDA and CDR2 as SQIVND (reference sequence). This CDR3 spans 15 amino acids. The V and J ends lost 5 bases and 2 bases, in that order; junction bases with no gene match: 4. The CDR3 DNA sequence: TGTGCCAGTAGTGGCCTAGCGGGGGTCACAGATACGCAGTATTTT. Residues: CASSGLAGVTDTQYF.

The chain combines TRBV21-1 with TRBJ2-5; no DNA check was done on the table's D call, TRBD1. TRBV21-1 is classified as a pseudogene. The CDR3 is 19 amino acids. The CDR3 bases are TGTGCCAGCAGCAAAGCGCTTCAATTCACAGGGGGCAAGGAAGAGACCCAGTACTTC. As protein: CASSKALQFTGGKEETQYF.

CDR3 sequence (DNA): TGCGCCAGCAGCCAAGATAGGTCAGGGTACTATGGCTACACCTTC. Amino acids: CASSQDRSGYYGYTF. The chain joins TRBV4-3 to TRBJ1-2; D might be TRBD1 (5 bases). Germline-derived CDR1 and CDR2 are LGHNA and YSLEER. V shed 0 bases and J shed 3 bases, with 11 bases lying between them. This CDR3 comprises 15 residues.

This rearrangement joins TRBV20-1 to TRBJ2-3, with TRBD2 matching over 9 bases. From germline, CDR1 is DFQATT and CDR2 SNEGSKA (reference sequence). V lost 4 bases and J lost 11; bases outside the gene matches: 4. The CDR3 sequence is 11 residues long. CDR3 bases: TGCAGTGCTACTATAGCGGGGGAGCAGTATTTT. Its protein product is CSATIAGEQYF.

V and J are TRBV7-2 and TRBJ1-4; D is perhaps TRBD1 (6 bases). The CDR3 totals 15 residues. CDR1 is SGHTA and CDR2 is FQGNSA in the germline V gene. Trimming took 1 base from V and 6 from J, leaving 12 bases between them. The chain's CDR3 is CASSLVGGRHEKLFF. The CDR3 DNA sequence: TGTGCCAGCAGCTTAGTCGGGGGGCGTCATGAAAAACTGTTTTTT.

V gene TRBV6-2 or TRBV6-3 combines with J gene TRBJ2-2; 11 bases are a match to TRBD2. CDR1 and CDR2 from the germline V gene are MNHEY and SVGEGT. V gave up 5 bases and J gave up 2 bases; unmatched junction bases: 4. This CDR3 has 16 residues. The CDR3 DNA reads TGTGCCAGCAGTATTAGCGGGGGGGCCAACACCGGGGAGCTGTTTTTT. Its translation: CASSISGGANTGELFF.

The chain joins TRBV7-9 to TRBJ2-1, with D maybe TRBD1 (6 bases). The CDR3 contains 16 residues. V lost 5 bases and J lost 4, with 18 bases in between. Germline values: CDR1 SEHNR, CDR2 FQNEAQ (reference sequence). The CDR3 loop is CASSGTDSQTYNEQFF. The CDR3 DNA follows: TGTGCCAGCAGCGGAACGGACAGTCAAACGTACAATGAGCAGTTCTTC.

The chain's CDR3 is CASSLLTSGSGNEQFF. Written as DNA, the CDR3 is TGTGCCAGCAGTTTATTGACTAGCGGGAGCGGCAATGAGCAGTTCTTC. The chain couples TRBV28 to TRBJ2-1; 12 bases map to TRBD2. V trimming: 1 base; J trimming: 6 bases; junction bases outside the gene matches: 4. The length of the CDR3 is 16 residues. The germline V gene has CDR1 MDHEN and CDR2 SYDVKM. Full variable domain (missing parts from reference TRBV28 and TRBJ2-1): DVKVTQSSRYLVKRTGEKVFLECVQDMDHENMFWYRQDPGLGLRLIYFSYDVKMKEKGDIPEGYSVSREKKERFSLILESASTNQTSMYLCASSLLTSGSGNEQFFGPGTRLTVL.

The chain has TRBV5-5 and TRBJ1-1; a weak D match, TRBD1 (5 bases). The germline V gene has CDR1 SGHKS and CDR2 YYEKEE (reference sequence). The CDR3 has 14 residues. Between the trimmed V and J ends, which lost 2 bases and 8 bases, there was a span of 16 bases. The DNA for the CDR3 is TGTGCCAGCAGCTTCGATATGGGGCCCTGGGAAGCTTTCTTT. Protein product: CASSFDMGPWEAFF.

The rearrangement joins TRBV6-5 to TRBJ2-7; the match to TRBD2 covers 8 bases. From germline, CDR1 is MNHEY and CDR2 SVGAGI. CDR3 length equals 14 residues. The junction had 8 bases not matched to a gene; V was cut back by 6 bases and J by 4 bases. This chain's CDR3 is CASRRERELYEQYF. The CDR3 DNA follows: TGTGCCAGCAGGAGGGAGCGGGAGCTTTACGAGCAGTACTTC.

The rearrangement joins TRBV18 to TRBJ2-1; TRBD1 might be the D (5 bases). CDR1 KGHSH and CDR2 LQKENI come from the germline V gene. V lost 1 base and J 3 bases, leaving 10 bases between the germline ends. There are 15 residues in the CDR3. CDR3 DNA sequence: TGTGCCAGCTCACCACGGGGCGACAGCTACAATGAGCAGTTCTTC. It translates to CASSPRGDSYNEQFF.

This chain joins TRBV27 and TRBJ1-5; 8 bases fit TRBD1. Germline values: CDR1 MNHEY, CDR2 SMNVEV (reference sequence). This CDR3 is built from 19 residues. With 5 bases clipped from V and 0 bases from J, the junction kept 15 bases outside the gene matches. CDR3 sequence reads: CASSRTRTGTFLSNQPQHF. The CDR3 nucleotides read TGTGCCAGCAGTCGGACAAGGACAGGGACCTTCCTTAGCAATCAGCCCCAGCATTTT.